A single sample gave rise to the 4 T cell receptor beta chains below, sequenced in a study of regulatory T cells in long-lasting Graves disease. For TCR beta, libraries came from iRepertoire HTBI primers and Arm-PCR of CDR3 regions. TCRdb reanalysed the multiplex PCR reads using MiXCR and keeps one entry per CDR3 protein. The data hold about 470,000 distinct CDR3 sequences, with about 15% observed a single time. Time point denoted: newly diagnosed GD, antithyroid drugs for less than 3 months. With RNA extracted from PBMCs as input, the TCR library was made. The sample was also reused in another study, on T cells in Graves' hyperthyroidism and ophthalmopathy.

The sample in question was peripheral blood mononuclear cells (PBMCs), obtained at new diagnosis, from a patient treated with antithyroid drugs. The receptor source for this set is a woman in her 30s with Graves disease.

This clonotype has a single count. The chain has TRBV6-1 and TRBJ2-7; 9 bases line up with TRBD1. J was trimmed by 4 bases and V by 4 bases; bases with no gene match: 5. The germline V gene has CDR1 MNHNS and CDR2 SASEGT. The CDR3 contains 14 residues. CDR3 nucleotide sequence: TGTGCCAGCAGTGTCTCAGGGACAGGGTACGAGCAGTACTTC. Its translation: CASSVSGTGYEQYF.

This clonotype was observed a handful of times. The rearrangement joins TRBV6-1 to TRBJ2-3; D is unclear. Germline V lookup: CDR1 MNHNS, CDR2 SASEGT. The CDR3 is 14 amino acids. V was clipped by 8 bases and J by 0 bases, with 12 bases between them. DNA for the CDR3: TGTGCCAGCGGCCCCACCGGAAGCACAGATACGCAGTATTTT. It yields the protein CASGPTGSTDTQYF.

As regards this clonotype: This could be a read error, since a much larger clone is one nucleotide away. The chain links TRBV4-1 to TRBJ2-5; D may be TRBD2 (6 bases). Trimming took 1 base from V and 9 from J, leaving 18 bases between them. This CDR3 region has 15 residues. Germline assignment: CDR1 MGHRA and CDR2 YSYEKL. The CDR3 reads CASSQVSGVAEAQYF. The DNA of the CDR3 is TGCGCCAGCAGCCAAGTGTCGGGAGTTGCTGAGGCCCAGTACTTC.

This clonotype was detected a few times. The CDR3 loop is CSASLAGEVEETQYF. The CDR3 DNA reads TGCAGTGCCTCGCTAGCGGGAGAGGTAGAAGAGACCCAGTACTTC. The V gene is TRBV20-1, the J gene TRBJ2-5; 10 nucleotides match TRBD2. After removal of 6 bases from V and 3 bases from J, the junction contained 10 bases not matched to a gene. The length of the CDR3 is 15 residues. Germline lookup yields CDR1 DFQATT and CDR2 SNEGSKA (reference sequence).